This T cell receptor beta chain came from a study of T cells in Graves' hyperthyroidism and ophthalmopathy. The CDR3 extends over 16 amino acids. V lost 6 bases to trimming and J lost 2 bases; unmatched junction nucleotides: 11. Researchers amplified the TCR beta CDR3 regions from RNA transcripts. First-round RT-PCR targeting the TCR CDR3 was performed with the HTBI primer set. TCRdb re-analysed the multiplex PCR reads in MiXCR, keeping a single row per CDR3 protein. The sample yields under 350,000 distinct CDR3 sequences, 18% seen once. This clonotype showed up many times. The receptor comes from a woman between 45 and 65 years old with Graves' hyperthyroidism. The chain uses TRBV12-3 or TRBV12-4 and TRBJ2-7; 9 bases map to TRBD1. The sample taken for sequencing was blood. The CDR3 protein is CASSLIRTGVTYEQYF. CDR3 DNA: TGTGCCAGCAGCCTAATCCGGACAGGGGTTACCTACGAGCAGTACTTC.